The 32 T cell receptor beta chains below were found in one sample sequenced in a study of blood T cells in healthy people across ages. Then a second PCR, running roughly 7 to 11 cycles, was carried out with a sample-barcoded 5' primer and a J-beta primer mix. One entry per CDR3 protein results from TCRdb running MiXCR on the 5' RACE reads. Among 1 million or so distinct CDR3 sequences listed, 45% were seen once. Sequencing was performed on blood. These receptors were obtained from a woman aged 60-75 years in good health.

As regards this clonotype: A read error may account for a junction end that differs from germline. The chain carries TRBV12-3 or TRBV12-4 and TRBJ2-5; D unresolved. The CDR3 has 12 residues. The DNA of the CDR3 is TGTGCCAGCAGTCCCATCCAAGGGACCCAGTACTTC. Translation gives CASSPIQGTQYF.

V usage is TRBV27 and J usage is TRBJ2-1, with 10 bases that match TRBD2. V was clipped by 2 bases and J by 3 bases; unmatched bases: 10. Germline V gene sequence: CDR1 MNHEY, CDR2 SMNVEV (reference sequence). CDR3 length: 18 amino acids. The chain's CDR3 is CASSLRGASGSFYNEQFF. The CDR3 bases are TGTGCCAGCAGTTTAAGAGGGGCTAGCGGGAGTTTCTACAATGAGCAGTTCTTC.

The V call is TRBV4-3, the J call TRBJ2-5; 15 bases are a match to TRBD2. CDR1 LGHNA and CDR2 YSLEER come from the germline V gene. The J segment lost 9 bases and the V segment lost 4 bases, leaving 9 bases of the junction unmatched. The CDR3 is 16 residues long. CDR3 residues: CASSPGLAGGSSPQYF. The CDR3 region has the DNA TGCGCCAGCAGCCCCGGACTAGCGGGGGGGTCGAGCCCCCAGTACTTC.

The rearrangement joins TRBV27 to TRBJ2-4, with no clear D. The assigned J gene may be wrong: the sequence end matches TRBJ2-7 better. The CDR3 runs to 14 residues. The germline gives CDR1 MNHEY, CDR2 SMNVEV (reference sequence). The CDR3 loop reads CASSYLGYQYEQYF. Written as DNA, the CDR3 is TGTGCCAGCAGTTACCTAGGATACCAGTACGAGCAGTACTTC.

The chain employs TRBV6-1 and TRBJ2-1, with 7 positions matching TRBD2. CDR3 length: 15 residues. Germline-derived CDR1 and CDR2 are MNHNS and SASEGT. V shed 5 bases and J 3 bases; nucleotides not matched to a gene: 7. As DNA, the CDR3 is TGTGCCAGCAGTCGCAGCGGGAACTTCTACAATGAGCAGTTCTTC. This codes for CASSRSGNFYNEQFF.

This clonotype was seen at least ten times. This chain uses TRBV11-2 with TRBJ2-7, with D possibly matching TRBD1 (5 bases). This CDR3 comprises 12 residues. V was clipped by 5 bases and J by 7 bases, with 12 bases between them. Looked up from germline, CDR1 is SGHAT and CDR2 is FQNNGV. CDR3 in amino acids: CASSPQVGEQYF. CDR3 DNA: TGTGCCAGCAGCCCACAGGTAGGGGAGCAGTACTTC.

The chain uses TRBV16 and TRBJ2-7; no clear D gene. This CDR3 has 12 residues. With 1 base removed from V and 6 bases from J, the gap between germline ends came to 7 bases. From germline, CDR1 is KGHSY and CDR2 FQNENV. The CDR3 DNA reads TGTGCCAGCAGCCAATTGGGGTGCGAGCAGTACTTC. Protein product: CASSQLGCEQYF.

The chain links TRBV29-1 to TRBJ2-5; possibly TRBD1 for D (5 bases). The CDR3 extends over 14 amino acids. Trimming removed 5 bases from V and 5 bases from J, with 18 bases in between. Germline V gene sequence: CDR1 SQVTM, CDR2 ANQGSEA. CDR3 sequence reads: CSVFGWASGETQYF. In DNA form, the CDR3 reads TGCAGCGTTTTCGGCTGGGCCTCAGGGGAGACCCAGTACTTC.

The V and J genes are TRBV6-5 and TRBJ2-1; D gene ambiguous. The germline gives CDR1 MNHEY, CDR2 SVGAGI. The CDR3 has 16 residues. V lost 5 bases and J lost 6, with 20 bases in between. The DNA for the CDR3 is TGTGCCAGCAGTCACAATTTGGACGTCCCTCCCAATGAGCAGTTCTTC. Its translation: CASSHNLDVPPNEQFF.

The J gene is TRBJ2-4, the V gene TRBV3-1; 9 positions match TRBD2. Unmatched junction bases numbered 16, after V lost 0 bases and J lost 13 bases. Per the germline V gene, CDR1 is LGHDT and CDR2 is YNNKEL (reference sequence). CDR3 size: 17 residues. The CDR3 DNA sequence: TGTGCCAGCAGCCAAGAGAAGAGCGGGGGGCCAACGGGAGAGCAGTACTTC. This codes for CASSQEKSGGPTGEQYF.

The rearrangement uses TRBV7-3 and TRBJ2-1; TRBD2 might be the D (5 bases). V shed 0 bases and J shed 9 bases, with 12 bases lying between them. Germline assignment: CDR1 SGHTA and CDR2 FQGTGA. The CDR3 extends over 14 amino acids. The CDR3 protein is CASSLTGSGFEQFF. CDR3 DNA sequence: TGTGCCAGCAGCTTAACGGGAAGCGGCTTTGAGCAGTTCTTC.

CDR3 residues: CASSVAGGINTGELFF. The CDR3 DNA follows: TGTGCCAGCAGCGTAGCCGGAGGGATCAACACCGGGGAGCTGTTTTTT. The rearrangement uses TRBV9 and TRBJ2-2; weak D call: TRBD2 (6 bases). Germline CDR1 SGDLS, CDR2 YYNGEE. CDR3 length: 16 residues. V was trimmed by 0 bases and J by 2 bases, leaving 11 bases between them.

The sample holds a few counts of this clonotype. The chain links TRBV20-1 to TRBJ2-3, with TRBD2 as a possible D gene (5 bases). The CDR3 length is 13 residues. Trimming stripped 5 bases from V and 0 bases from J, with 9 bases between. Germline CDR1 is DFQATT and CDR2 is SNEGSKA (reference sequence). CDR3 protein: CSAPDLSTDTQYF. CDR3 nucleotides: TGCAGTGCTCCGGACTTAAGCACAGATACGCAGTATTTT.

The chain carries TRBV10-3 and TRBJ2-4; the D is unclear. The DNA end is a closer match to TRBJ2-7, so the J assignment may be wrong. CDR1 and CDR2 (germline): ENHRY, SYGVKD. There are 10 residues in the CDR3. The CDR3 DNA reads TGTGCCGTTGCGAGCTACGAGCAGTACTTC. This gives the protein CAVASYEQYF.

This clonotype was counted only a few times. The rearrangement uses TRBV29-1 and TRBJ1-1; 9 positions match TRBD1. Germline values: CDR1 SQVTM, CDR2 ANQGSEA. The trim removed 4 bases at V and 4 bases at J, leaving 7 bases unmatched. The CDR3 covers 14 residues. As DNA, the CDR3 is TGCAGCGTTGGAGGACAGGGGTTGGGCACTGAAGCTTTCTTT. Amino acids: CSVGGQGLGTEAFF.

In this sample, this clonotype turned up a few times. The V and J genes are TRBV5-6 and TRBJ2-1; the D gene is possibly TRBD1 (7 bases). This CDR3 spans 13 amino acids. Germline CDR1 is SGHDT and CDR2 is YYEEEE. With 4 bases removed from V and 13 bases from J, the gap between germline ends came to 18 bases. The CDR3 DNA is TGTGCCAGCAGCGGGGGGACAGACCCGGAACAGTTCTTC. It yields the protein CASSGGTDPEQFF.

This clonotype came up a few times. A junction boundary mismatches the germline segment, possibly from a read error. The V gene is TRBV20-1, the J gene TRBJ1-4; no firm D call. The CDR3 loop spans 10 amino acids. Germline CDR1 DFQATT, CDR2 SNEGSKA (reference sequence). CDR3 nucleotides: TGCAGTGCTCGAGATGAAAAACTGTTTTTT. This translates into CSARDEKLFF.

This chain links TRBV27 with TRBJ2-1, with D hard to call. The CDR3 totals 14 residues. Germline CDR1 MNHEY, CDR2 SMNVEV (reference sequence). V lost 2 bases to trimming and J lost 8 bases, with 13 bases between them. The CDR3 DNA follows: TGTGCCAGCAGTTTAGCACGGGTTCGGGATGAGCAGTTCTTC. This sequence encodes CASSLARVRDEQFF.

This chain connects TRBV5-5 to TRBJ2-4; D is unresolved. This CDR3 is 13 amino acids long. V was cut by 4 bases and J by 4 bases, with 9 bases left in between. The V gene's germline CDR1 is SGHKS and CDR2 YYEKEE (reference sequence). The CDR3 protein is CASSPYGKNIQYF. CDR3 DNA sequence: TGTGCCAGCAGCCCTTATGGGAAAAACATTCAGTACTTC.

This clonotype has only one observation. The rearrangement links TRBV29-1 to TRBJ2-7; D is perhaps TRBD1 or TRBD2 (5 bases each). The CDR3 runs to 14 residues. Germline V gene sequence: CDR1 SQVTM, CDR2 ANQGSEA. V gave up 6 bases and J gave up 0 bases, with 15 bases separating them. CDR3 sequence: CSVVRDGTSYEQYF. The CDR3 coding sequence is TGCAGCGTCGTACGGGACGGGACCTCCTACGAGCAGTACTTC.

In the case of this clonotype: Compared with germline, one end of the junction differs, possibly owing to a read error. The J gene is TRBJ2-1, the V gene TRBV5-1; TRBD2 aligns across 10 bases. Germline CDR1 is SGHRS and CDR2 is YFSETQ. The CDR3 has 15 residues. The CDR3 DNA reads as TGCGTCAGCAGCTTGGCTAGCGGGAGAGCTGGTGAGCAGTTCTTC. As protein: CVSSLASGRAGEQFF.

V gene TRBV2 combines with J gene TRBJ2-1; the match to TRBD1 covers 9 bases. CDR1 and CDR2 (germline): SNHLY, FYNNEI. The CDR3 contains 15 residues. After removal of 0 bases from V and 7 bases from J, the junction contained 4 bases not matched to a gene. The CDR3 is CASSEAGQGINEQFF. The CDR3 DNA sequence: TGTGCCAGCAGTGAAGCGGGACAGGGAATAAATGAGCAGTTCTTC.

The chain uses TRBV24-1 and TRBJ2-3, with 14 bases identical to TRBD2. J lost 1 base, V lost 3 bases, and 2 bases had no gene match. The CDR3 loop spans 17 amino acids. CDR1 is KGHDR, CDR2 SFDVKD, per germline. DNA for the CDR3: TGTGCCACCAGTGATCCGGGACTAGCGGGGGGCACAGATACGCAGTATTTT. It specifies CATSDPGLAGGTDTQYF.

V is TRBV9 and J is TRBJ2-1; 8 nucleotides agree with TRBD2. Judging by the DNA end, TRBJ2-7 fits better; the J call may be wrong. Looked up from germline, CDR1 is SGDLS and CDR2 is YYNGEE. The CDR3 is 15 residues long. CDR3 amino acids: CASSLSSGNYNEQYF. The CDR3 DNA reads TGTGCCAGCAGCCTAAGTAGCGGGAACTACAATGAGCAGTACTTC.

The CDR3, as DNA: TGCGCCAGCAGCTTAGACAGGGGTTTCTACGAGCAGTACTTC. Translation: CASSLDRGFYEQYF. The J gene is TRBJ2-7, the V gene TRBV5-1, with 8 positions matching TRBD1. V shed 2 bases and J 3 bases; nucleotides not matched to a gene: 4. Germline-derived CDR1 and CDR2 are SGHRS and YFSETQ. There are 14 residues in the CDR3. Based on the CDR3 plus reference TRBV5-1 and TRBJ2-7, the full variable domain is KAGVTQTPRYLIKTRGQQVTLSCSPISGHRSVSWYQQTPGQGLQFLFEYFSETQRNKGNFPGRFSGRQFSNSRSEMNVSTLELGDSALYLCASSLDRGFYEQYFGPGTRLTVT.

This rearrangement joins TRBV12-3 or TRBV12-4 to TRBJ2-6; TRBD2 is a possible D gene (5 bases). The CDR3 contains 17 residues. Deletions cut 1 base from V and 1 base from J, with 11 bases between. CDR3 in DNA: TGTGCCAGCAGTTTAGTGGCGGGTCGGTCTGGGGCCAACGTCCTGACTTTC. It yields the protein CASSLVAGRSGANVLTF.

The chain employs TRBV4-1 and TRBJ2-1, with a tentative D call TRBD2 (6 bases). Germline values: CDR1 MGHRA, CDR2 YSYEKL. V was shortened by 4 bases and J by 7 bases, with 17 bases between the two germline ends. The CDR3 extends over 15 amino acids. CDR3 in amino acids: CASSLTHGSGNEQFF. The CDR3 DNA follows: TGCGCCAGCAGCCTGACACACGGGAGCGGGAATGAGCAGTTCTTC.

V and J are TRBV11-2 and TRBJ2-7; D is undetermined. The germline CDR1 and CDR2 sequences are SGHAT and FQNNGV. This CDR3 has 17 residues. The V end lost 4 bases, the J end lost 7 bases, and 26 bases lay between the germline ends. The CDR3 protein is CASSSFPVGLTYNEQYF. The CDR3 DNA is TGTGCCAGCAGCTCTTTCCCGGTAGGTTTGACGTACAATGAGCAGTACTTC.

This clonotype was observed a handful of times. V and J are TRBV29-1 and TRBJ2-5; tentative D call: TRBD1 (5 bases). This CDR3 spans 14 amino acids. V lost 5 bases to trimming and J lost 3 bases, with 16 bases between them. Germline V gene data show CDR1 as SQVTM and CDR2 as ANQGSEA. As DNA, the CDR3 is TGCAGCGTTCAACGGTGGGGCGGAGAAGAGACCCAGTACTTC. Protein product: CSVQRWGGEETQYF.

This clonotype was seen more than once but under ten times. This chain joins TRBV5-1 and TRBJ2-2; D is possibly TRBD2 (6 bases). V was pared by 0 bases and J by 0 bases, with 9 bases between. This CDR3 has 16 amino acids. Germline loops: CDR1 SGHRS, CDR2 YFSETQ. CDR3 region: CASSLGGRPNTGELFF. In nucleotides, the CDR3 is TGCGCCAGCAGCTTGGGGGGGAGGCCGAACACCGGGGAGCTGTTTTTT.

Concerning this clonotype: The junction departs from germline at one end; a sequencing error may be responsible. The chain couples TRBV9 to TRBJ2-5; 7 nucleotides match TRBD1. The germline CDR1 and CDR2 sequences are SGDLS and YYNGEE. CDR3 length: 15 amino acids. For the CDR3, the DNA is TGTGCAAGCAGCGTAGCTGACAGGGAAGGGGATGAGCAGTACTTC. Protein product: CASSVADREGDEQYF.

The J gene is TRBJ2-1, the V gene TRBV29-1, with D perhaps TRBD2 (6 bases). Germline V gene lookup returns CDR1 SQVTM and CDR2 ANQGSEA. V was shortened by 7 bases and J by 8 bases, with 15 bases between the two germline ends. The CDR3 extends over 12 amino acids. CDR3 sequence: CSGGPTSDEQFF. The CDR3 region has the DNA TGCAGCGGAGGACCGACTAGTGATGAGCAGTTCTTC.